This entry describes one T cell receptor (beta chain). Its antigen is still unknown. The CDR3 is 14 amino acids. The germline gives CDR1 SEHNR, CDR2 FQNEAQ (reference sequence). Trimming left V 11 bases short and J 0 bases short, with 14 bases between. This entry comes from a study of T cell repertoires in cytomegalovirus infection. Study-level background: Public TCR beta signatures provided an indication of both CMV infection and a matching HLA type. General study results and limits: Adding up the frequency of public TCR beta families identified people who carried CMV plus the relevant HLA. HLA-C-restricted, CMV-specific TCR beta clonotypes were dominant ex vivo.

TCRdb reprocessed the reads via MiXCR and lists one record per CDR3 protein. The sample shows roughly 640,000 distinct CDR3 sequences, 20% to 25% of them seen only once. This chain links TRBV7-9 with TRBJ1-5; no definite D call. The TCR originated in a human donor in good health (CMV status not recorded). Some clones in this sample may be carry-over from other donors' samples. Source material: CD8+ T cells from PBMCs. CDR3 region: CADTQAYSNQPQHF. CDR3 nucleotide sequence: TGTGCCGACACTCAGGCATATAGCAATCAGCCCCAGCATTTT.